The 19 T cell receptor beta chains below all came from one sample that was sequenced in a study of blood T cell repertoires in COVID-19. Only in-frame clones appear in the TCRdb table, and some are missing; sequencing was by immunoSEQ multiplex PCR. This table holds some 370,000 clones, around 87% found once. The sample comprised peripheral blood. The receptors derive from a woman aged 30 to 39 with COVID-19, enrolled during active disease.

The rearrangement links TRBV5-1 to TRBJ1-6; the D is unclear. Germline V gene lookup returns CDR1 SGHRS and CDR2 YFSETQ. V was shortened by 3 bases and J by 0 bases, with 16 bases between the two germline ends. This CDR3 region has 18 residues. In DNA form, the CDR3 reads TGCGCCAGCAGCTATATAGGACCCGGGAGCTCCTATAATTCACCCCTCCACTTT. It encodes CASSYIGPGSSYNSPLHF. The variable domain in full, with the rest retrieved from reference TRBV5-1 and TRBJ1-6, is KAGVTQTPRYLIKTRGQQVTLSCSPISGHRSVSWYQQTPGQGLQFLFEYFSETQRNKGNFPGRFSGRQFSNSRSEMNVSTLELGDSALYLCASSYIGPGSSYNSPLHFGNGTRLTVT.

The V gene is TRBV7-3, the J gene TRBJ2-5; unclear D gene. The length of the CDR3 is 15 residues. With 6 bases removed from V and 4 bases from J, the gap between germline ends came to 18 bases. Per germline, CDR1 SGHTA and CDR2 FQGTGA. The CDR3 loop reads CASSLTVEGRETQYF. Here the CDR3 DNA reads TGTGCCAGCAGTCTTACAGTGGAAGGTAGAGAGACCCAGTACTTC.

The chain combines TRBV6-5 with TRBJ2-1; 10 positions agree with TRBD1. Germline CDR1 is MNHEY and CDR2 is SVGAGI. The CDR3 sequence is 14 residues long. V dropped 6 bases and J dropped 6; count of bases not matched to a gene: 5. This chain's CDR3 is CASSRQGAGNEQFF. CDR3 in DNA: TGTGCCAGCAGCAGACAGGGGGCGGGCAATGAGCAGTTCTTC.

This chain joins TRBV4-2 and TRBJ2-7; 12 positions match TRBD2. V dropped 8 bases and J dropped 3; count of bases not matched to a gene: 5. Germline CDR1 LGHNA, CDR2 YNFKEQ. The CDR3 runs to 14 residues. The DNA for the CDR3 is TGTGCCAGCCGGCCGGGACTAGCGGGCTACGAGCAGTACTTC. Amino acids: CASRPGLAGYEQYF.

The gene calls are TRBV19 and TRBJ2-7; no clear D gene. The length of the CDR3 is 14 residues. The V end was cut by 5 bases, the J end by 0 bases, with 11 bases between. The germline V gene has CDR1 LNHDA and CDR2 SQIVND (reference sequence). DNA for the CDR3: TGTGCCAGTAGTGACGGCGGCAGCTCCTACGAGCAGTACTTC. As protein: CASSDGGSSYEQYF. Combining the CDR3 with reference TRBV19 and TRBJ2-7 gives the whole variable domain DGGITQSPKYLFRKEGQNVTLSCEQNLNHDAMYWYRQDPGQGLRLIYYSQIVNDFQKGDIAEGYSVSREKKESFPLTVTSAQKNPTAFYLCASSDGGSSYEQYFGPGTRLTVT.

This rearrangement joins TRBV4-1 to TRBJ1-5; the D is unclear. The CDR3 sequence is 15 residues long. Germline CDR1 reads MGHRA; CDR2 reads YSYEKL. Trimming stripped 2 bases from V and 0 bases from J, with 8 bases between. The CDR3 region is CASSQTRSSNQPQHF. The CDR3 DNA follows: TGCGCCAGCAGCCAAACAAGGAGTAGCAATCAGCCCCAGCATTTT.

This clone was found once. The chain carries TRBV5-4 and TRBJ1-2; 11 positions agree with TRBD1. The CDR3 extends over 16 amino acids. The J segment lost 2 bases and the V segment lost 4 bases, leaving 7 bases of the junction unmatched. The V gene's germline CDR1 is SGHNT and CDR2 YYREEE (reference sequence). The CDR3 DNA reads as TGTGCCAGCAGCCGACCGGGACAGGGGGGAAACTATGGCTACACCTTC. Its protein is CASSRPGQGGNYGYTF.

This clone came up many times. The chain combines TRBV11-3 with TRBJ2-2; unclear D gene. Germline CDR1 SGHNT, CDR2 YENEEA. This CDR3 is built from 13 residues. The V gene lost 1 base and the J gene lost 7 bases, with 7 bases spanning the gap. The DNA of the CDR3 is TGTGCCAGCAGCTTAGGTAGAAGCGGGGAGCTGTTTTTT. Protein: CASSLGRSGELFF. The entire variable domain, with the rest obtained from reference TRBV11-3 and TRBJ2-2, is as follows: EAGVVQSPRYKIIEKKQPVAFWCNPISGHNTLYWYLQNLGQGPELLIRYENEEAVDDSQLPKDRFSAERLKGVDSTLKIQPAELGDSAVYLCASSLGRSGELFFGEGSRLTVL.

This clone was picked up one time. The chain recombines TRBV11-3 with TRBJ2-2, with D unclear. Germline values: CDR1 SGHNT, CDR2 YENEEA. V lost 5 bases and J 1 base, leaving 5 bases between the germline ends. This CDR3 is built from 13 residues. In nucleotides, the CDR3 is TGTGCCAGCAGCCCAGAGAACACCGGGGAGCTGTTTTTT. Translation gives CASSPENTGELFF.

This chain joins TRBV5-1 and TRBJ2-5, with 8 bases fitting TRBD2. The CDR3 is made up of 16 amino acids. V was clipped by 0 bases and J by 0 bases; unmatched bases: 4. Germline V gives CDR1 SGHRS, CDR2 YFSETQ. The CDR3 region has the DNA TGCGCCAGCAGCTTGGGGGTGACTAGCGACCAAGAGACCCAGTACTTC. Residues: CASSLGVTSDQETQYF.

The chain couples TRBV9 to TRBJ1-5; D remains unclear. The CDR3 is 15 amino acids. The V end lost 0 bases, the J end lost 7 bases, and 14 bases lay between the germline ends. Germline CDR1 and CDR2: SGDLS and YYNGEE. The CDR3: CASSVAARQWQPQHF. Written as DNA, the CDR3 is TGTGCCAGCAGCGTAGCGGCGAGACAATGGCAGCCCCAGCATTTT.

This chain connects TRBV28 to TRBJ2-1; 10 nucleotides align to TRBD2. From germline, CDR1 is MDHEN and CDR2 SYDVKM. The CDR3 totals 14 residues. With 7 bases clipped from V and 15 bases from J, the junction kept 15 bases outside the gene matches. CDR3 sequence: CASTEGPLAGVLFF. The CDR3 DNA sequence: TGTGCCAGCACCGAAGGGCCGCTAGCGGGAGTACTGTTCTTC.

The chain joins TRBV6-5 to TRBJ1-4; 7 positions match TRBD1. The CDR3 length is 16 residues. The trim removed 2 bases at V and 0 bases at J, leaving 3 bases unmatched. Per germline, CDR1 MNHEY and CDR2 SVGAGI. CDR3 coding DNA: TGTGCCAGCAGTTACGGGACAGCCGCAACTAATGAAAAACTGTTTTTT. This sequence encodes CASSYGTAATNEKLFF.

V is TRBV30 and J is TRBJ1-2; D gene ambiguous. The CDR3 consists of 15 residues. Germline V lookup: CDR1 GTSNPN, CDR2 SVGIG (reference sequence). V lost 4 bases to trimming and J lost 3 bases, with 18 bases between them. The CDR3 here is CAWNALKAVYYGYTF. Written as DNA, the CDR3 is TGTGCCTGGAACGCGTTGAAAGCTGTCTACTATGGCTACACCTTC. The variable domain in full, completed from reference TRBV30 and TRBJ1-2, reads SQTIHQWPATLVQPVGSPLSLECTVEGTSNPNLYWYRQAAGRGLQLLFYSVGIGQISSEVPQNLSASRPQDRQFILSSKKLLLSDSGFYLCAWNALKAVYYGYTFGSGTRLTVV.

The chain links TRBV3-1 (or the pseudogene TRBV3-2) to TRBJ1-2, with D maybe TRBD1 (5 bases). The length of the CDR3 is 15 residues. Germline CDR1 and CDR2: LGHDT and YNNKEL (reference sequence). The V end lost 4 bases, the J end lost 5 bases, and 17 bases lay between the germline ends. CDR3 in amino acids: CASSPAKQGWYGYTF. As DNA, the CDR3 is TGTGCCAGCAGCCCCGCGAAGCAGGGCTGGTATGGCTACACCTTC.

DNA for the CDR3: TGTGCCAGCAGCCCCGTAGCCGGGGACGAGCAGTACTTC. Its translation is CASSPVAGDEQYF. J is TRBJ2-7 and V is TRBV12-3 or TRBV12-4, with a tentative D call TRBD2 (5 bases). The CDR3 contains 13 residues. V lost 6 bases and J 5 bases, leaving 14 bases between the germline ends.

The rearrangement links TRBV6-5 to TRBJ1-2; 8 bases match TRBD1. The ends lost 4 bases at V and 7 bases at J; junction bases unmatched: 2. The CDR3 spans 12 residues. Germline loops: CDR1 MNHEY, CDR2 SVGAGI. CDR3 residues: CASSSGGRGYTF. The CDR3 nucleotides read TGTGCCAGCAGTTCAGGGGGCCGTGGCTACACCTTC.

CDR3 in DNA: TGTGCCAGCAACCCCGGGACAATCTACGAGCAGTACTTC. Its protein product is CASNPGTIYEQYF. The V call is TRBV5-5, the J call TRBJ2-7; the D gene is possibly TRBD1 (6 bases). Germline CDR1 is SGHKS and CDR2 is YYEKEE (reference sequence). CDR3 length: 13 residues. Between the trimmed V and J ends, which lost 6 bases and 3 bases, there was a span of 13 bases.

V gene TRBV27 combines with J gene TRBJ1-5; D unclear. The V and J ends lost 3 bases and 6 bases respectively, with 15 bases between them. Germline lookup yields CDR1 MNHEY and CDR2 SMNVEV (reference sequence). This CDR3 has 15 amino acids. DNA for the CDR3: TGTGCCAGCAGTTTTGTAAGCCTGATACCTCAGCCCCAGCATTTT. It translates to CASSFVSLIPQPQHF.